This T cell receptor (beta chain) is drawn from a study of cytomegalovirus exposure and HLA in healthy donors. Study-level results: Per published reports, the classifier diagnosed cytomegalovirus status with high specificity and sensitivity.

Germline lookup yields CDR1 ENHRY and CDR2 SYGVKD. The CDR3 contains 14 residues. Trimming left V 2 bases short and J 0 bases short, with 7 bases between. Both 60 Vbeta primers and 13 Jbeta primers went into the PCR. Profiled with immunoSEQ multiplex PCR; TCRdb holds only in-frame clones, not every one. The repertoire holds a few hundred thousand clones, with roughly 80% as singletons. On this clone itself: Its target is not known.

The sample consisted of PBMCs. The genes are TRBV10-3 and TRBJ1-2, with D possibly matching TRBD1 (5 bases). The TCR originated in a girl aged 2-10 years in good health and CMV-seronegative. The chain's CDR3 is CAISEGASNYGYTF. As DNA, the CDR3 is TGTGCCATCAGTGAGGGGGCATCTAACTATGGCTACACCTTC.